The 8 T cell receptor beta chains given below trace back to one sample, sequenced in a study of CD8 T cells in ankylosing spondylitis. From the 5' RACE reads, TCRdb called clonotypes with MiXCR, one entry per CDR3 protein. The top ten hold approximately 6.2% of the sample, which has 500,000 to 550,000 distinct CDR3 sequences, 9.5% to 15% seen once. General observations from the study: Seemingly characteristic of ankylosing spondylitis blood was a TCR beta motif consisting of eight highly homologous variants.

These TCRs are of unknown antigen specificity. The specimen sequenced was blood, either unsorted or a sorted T cell fraction (not recorded which). The source is a male donor with ankylosing spondylitis.

This clonotype was detected only a few times. The chain combines TRBV5-1 with TRBJ2-7; D remains unclear. CDR3 length equals 16 residues. V lost 0 bases to trimming and J lost 2 bases, with 15 bases between them. Germline CDR1 is SGHRS and CDR2 is YFSETQ. The CDR3 region is CASSLGSWVRTYEQYF. The CDR3 DNA reads TGCGCCAGCAGCTTGGGGTCCTGGGTGAGGACCTACGAGCAGTACTTC.

This sequence joins TRBV7-7 and TRBJ2-3; D is perhaps TRBD2 (6 bases). This CDR3 has 15 residues. Trimming removed 5 bases from V and 0 bases from J, with 12 bases in between. CDR1 is SSHAT and CDR2 is FNYEAQ in the germline V gene (reference sequence). The CDR3 region has the DNA TGTGCCAGCAGCCCCGAAACTAGCAGCACAGATACGCAGTATTTT. It specifies CASSPETSSTDTQYF.

Worth noting for this clonotype: A much larger clonotype is one base distant, so this may be a read error. The chain links TRBV11-2 to TRBJ2-1, with 7 nucleotides matching TRBD2. J was trimmed by 7 bases and V by 7 bases; bases with no gene match: 13. The V gene's germline CDR1 is SGHAT and CDR2 FQNNGV. The CDR3 totals 15 residues. The CDR3 DNA reads as TGTGCCAGCACCCAACTGTTGACTAGCCGGAATGAGCAGTTCTTC. This codes for CASTQLLTSRNEQFF. The whole variable domain, remainder taken from reference TRBV11-2 and TRBJ2-1, is EAGVAQSPRYKIIEKRQSVAFWCNPISGHATLYWYQQILGQGPKLLIQFQNNGVVDDSQLPKDRFSAERLKGVDSTLKIQPAKLEDSAVYLCASTQLLTSRNEQFFGPGTRLTVL.

The table lists this clonotype with a few counts. J is TRBJ2-7 and V is TRBV10-3, with D unclear. In germline, CDR1 is ENHRY, CDR2 SYGVKD. The CDR3 has 13 residues. V lost 4 bases and J lost 3, with 10 bases in between. CDR3 sequence (DNA): TGTGCCATCAGTGTAACTCGCTTCTACGAGCAGTACGTC. Amino acids: CAISVTRFYEQYV.

V gene TRBV20-1 combines with J gene TRBJ2-7; maybe TRBD1 (6 bases). CDR1 DFQATT and CDR2 SNEGSKA come from the germline V gene (reference sequence). The CDR3 covers 14 residues. V lost 0 bases and J 4 bases, leaving 13 bases between the germline ends. The CDR3 DNA is TGCAGTGCTAGAGATCTCGGCAGGGGTTACGAGCAGTACGTC. Protein sequence: CSARDLGRGYEQYV.

With respect to this clonotype: A read error may explain this, as a much larger clone is one base away. The chain has TRBV20-1 and TRBJ1-1; D uncertain. Trimming took 3 bases from V and 11 from J, leaving 16 bases between them. This CDR3 has 12 amino acids. CDR1 and CDR2 (germline): DFQATT, SNEGSKA (reference sequence). The CDR3 is CSASRSGPHAFF. In DNA, the CDR3 is TGCAGTGCTAGCCGATCCGGACCCCATGCTTTCTTT.

This clonotype was detected many times. The chain is built from TRBV7-2 and TRBJ1-4; weak D call: TRBD1 (6 bases). Trimming removed 3 bases at V and 2 bases at J, with 10 bases between. Germline loops: CDR1 SGHTA, CDR2 FQGNSA. This CDR3 comprises 15 residues. CDR3 nucleotide sequence: TGTGCCAGCAGCTTGACTACAGGGACTAATGAAAAACTGTTTTTT. Translating gives CASSLTTGTNEKLFF.

This clonotype came up many times. The rearrangement joins TRBV3-1 to TRBJ2-2, with D possibly being TRBD1 (5 bases). This CDR3 comprises 16 residues. Germline loops: CDR1 LGHDT, CDR2 YNNKEL (reference sequence). V was pared by 1 base and J by 4 bases, with 13 bases between. The CDR3 nucleotides read TGTGCCAGCAGCCAAGCTTCAAGGGGTTCCACCGGGGAGCTGTTTTTT. Amino acids: CASSQASRGSTGELFF.